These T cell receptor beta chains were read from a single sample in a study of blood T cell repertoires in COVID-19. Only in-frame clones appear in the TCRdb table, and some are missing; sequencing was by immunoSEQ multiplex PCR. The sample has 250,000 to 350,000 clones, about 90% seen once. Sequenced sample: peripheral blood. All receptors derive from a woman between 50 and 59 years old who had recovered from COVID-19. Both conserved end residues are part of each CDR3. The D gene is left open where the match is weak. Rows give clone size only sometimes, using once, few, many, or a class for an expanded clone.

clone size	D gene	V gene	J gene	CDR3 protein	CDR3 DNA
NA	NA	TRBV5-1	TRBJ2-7	CASSLAPDYEQYF	TGCGCCAGCAGCTTGGCCCCAGACTACGAGCAGTACTTC
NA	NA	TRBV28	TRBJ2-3	CASSLGLPDTQYF	TGTGCCAGCAGTTTGGGACTTCCAGATACGCAGTATTTT
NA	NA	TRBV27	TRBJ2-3	CASSDYRTQYF	TGTGCCAGCAGTGATTATCGGACGCAGTATTTT
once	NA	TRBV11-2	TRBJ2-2	CASSLTGSTGELFF	TGTGCCAGCAGCTTAACCGGGAGTACCGGGGAGCTGTTTTTT
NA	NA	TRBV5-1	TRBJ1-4	CASSSRPTGEGEKLFF	TGCGCCAGCAGCTCGCGCCCGACAGGAGAAGGTGAAAAACTGTTTTTT
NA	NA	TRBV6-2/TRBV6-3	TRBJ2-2	CASSPSRTGELFF	TGTGCCAGCAGCCCCTCTCGGACCGGGGAGCTGTTTTTT
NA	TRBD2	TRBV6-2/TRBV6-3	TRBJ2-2	CASSRRLAGGITGELFF	TGTGCCAGCAGTCGCCGACTAGCGGGGGGTATCACCGGGGAGCTGTTTTTT
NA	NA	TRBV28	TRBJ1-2	CASSFWAGQGGYGYTF	TGTGCCAGCAGTTTTTGGGCTGGGCAGGGAGGCTATGGCTACACCTTC
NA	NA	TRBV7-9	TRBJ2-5	CASSLQASGTETQYF	TGTGCCAGCAGCCTCCAGGCGTCAGGTACGGAGACCCAGTACTTC
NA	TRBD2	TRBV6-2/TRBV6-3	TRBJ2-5	CASSYSGGFQETQYF	TGTGCCAGCAGCTATAGCGGGGGGTTTCAAGAGACCCAGTACTTC
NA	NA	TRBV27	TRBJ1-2	CASSSYSGGGTYGYTF	TGTGCCAGCAGTTCCTACAGTGGCGGGGGGACCTATGGCTACACCTTC
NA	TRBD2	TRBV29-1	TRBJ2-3	CSARGGRGGTDTQYF	TGCAGCGCCCGGGGGGGGCGCGGGGGCACAGATACGCAGTATTTT
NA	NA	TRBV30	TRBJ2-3	CAWQRVGSKEYF	TGTGCCTGGCAAAGAGTCGGGTCAAAAGAGTATTTT
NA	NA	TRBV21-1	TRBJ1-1	CASSKSRTEPMNTEAFF	TGTGCCAGCAGCAAATCTCGGACTGAACCTATGAACACTGAAGCTTTCTTT
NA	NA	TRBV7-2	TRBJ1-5	CASSVQGPYSSNQPQHF	TGTGCCAGCAGCGTTCAGGGGCCCTATAGTAGCAATCAGCCCCAGCATTTT
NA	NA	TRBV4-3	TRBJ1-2	CASSQDTGGYNYGYTF	TGCGCCAGCAGCCAAGATACGGGGGGGTATAACTATGGCTACACCTTC
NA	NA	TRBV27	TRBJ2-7	CASREWRAGEQYF	TGTGCCAGCAGAGAATGGAGGGCCGGCGAGCAGTACTTC
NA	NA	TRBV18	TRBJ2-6	CASSPRVSPLSGANVLTF	TGTGCCAGCTCACCCCGGGTTTCCCCCCTCTCTGGGGCCAACGTCCTGACTTTC
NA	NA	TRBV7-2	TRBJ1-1	CASSLDSWGTSLEAFF	TGTGCCAGCAGCTTAGATTCTTGGGGGACTAGCCTCGAAGCTTTCTTT
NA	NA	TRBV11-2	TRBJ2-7	CASSLRLSYEQYF	TGTGCCAGCAGCTTACGACTCTCCTACGAGCAGTACTTC